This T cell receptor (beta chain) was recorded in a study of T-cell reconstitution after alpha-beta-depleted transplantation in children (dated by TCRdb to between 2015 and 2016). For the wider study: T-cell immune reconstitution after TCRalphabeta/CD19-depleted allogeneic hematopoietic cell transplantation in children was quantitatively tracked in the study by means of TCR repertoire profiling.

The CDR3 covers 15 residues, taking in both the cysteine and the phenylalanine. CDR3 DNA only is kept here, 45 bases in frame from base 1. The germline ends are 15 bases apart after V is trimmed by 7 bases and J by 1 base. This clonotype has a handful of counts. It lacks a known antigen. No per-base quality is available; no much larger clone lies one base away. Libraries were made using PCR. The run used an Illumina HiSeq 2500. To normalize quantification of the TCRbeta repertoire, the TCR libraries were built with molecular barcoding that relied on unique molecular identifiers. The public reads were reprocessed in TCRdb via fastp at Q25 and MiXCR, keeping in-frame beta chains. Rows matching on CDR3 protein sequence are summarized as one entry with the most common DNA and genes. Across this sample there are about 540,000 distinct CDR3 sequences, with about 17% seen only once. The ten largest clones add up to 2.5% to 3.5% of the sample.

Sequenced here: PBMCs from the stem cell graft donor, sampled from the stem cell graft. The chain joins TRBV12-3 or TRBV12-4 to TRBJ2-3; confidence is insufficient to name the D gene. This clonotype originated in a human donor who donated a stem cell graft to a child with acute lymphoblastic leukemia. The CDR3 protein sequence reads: CASILGRVGTDTQYF. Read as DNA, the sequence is TGTGCCAGCATCCTGGGTCGCGTGGGCACAGATACGCAGTATTTT.